The rows below give T cell receptor beta chains drawn from one sample of a study of beta chain features in type 1 diabetes. Repertoires were generated with immunoSEQ multiplex PCR, while TCRdb's copy carries only in-frame clones and drops some. In the table there are around 500,000 clones, 25% to 35% of which are singletons. The sequenced sample was naive CD4+ T cells from blood. These receptors were taken from a man aged 18-30 years in good health. CDR3s include the opening cysteine and the closing phenylalanine or tryptophan. Fields, in order: J gene, D gene, clone size, V gene, CDR3 length, CDR3 protein, CDR3 DNA. A D gene is named only where the DNA matches it firmly. Size tells how often a clone was seen (once, few, many) or the class of an expanded clone, and some rows leave it out.

J gene: TRBJ2-1
D gene: NA
clone size: NA
V gene: TRBV30
CDR3 length: 14
CDR3 protein: CAWVPGTSYNEQFF
CDR3 DNA: TGTGCCTGGGTTCCGGGGACATCTTACAATGAGCAGTTCTTC

J gene: TRBJ2-7
D gene: NA
clone size: NA
V gene: TRBV7-4
CDR3 length: 14
CDR3 protein: CASSFDRVGYEQYF
CDR3 DNA: TGTGCCAGCAGCTTCGACAGAGTCGGCTACGAGCAGTACTTC

J gene: TRBJ2-1
D gene: TRBD2
clone size: few
V gene: TRBV14
CDR3 length: 15
CDR3 protein: CASSQSGTTYNEQFF
CDR3 DNA: TGTGCCAGCAGCCAAAGTGGGACTACTTACAATGAGCAGTTCTTC

J gene: TRBJ2-1
D gene: TRBD2
clone size: few
V gene: TRBV18
CDR3 length: 15
CDR3 protein: CASSPGGKREDEQFF
CDR3 DNA: TGTGCCAGCTCACCCGGTGGTAAGCGGGAGGATGAGCAGTTCTTC

J gene: TRBJ2-5
D gene: NA
clone size: once
V gene: TRBV2
CDR3 length: 13
CDR3 protein: CASNRDSQETQYF
CDR3 DNA: TGTGCCAGCAACCGGGACTCCCAAGAGACCCAGTACTTC

J gene: TRBJ2-1
D gene: TRBD2
clone size: NA
V gene: TRBV4-1
CDR3 length: 15
CDR3 protein: CASSQPSGRMNEQFF
CDR3 DNA: TGCGCCAGCAGCCAACCTAGCGGGAGAATGAATGAGCAGTTCTTC

J gene: TRBJ2-7
D gene: NA
clone size: few
V gene: TRBV30
CDR3 length: 14
CDR3 protein: CAWSQPGGLGEQYF
CDR3 DNA: TGTGCCTGGAGCCAACCCGGGGGGCTGGGAGAGCAGTACTTC

J gene: TRBJ2-6
D gene: NA
clone size: few
V gene: TRBV18
CDR3 length: 15
CDR3 protein: CASSPGGAGANVLTF
CDR3 DNA: TGTGCCAGCTCACCGGGAGGAGCTGGGGCCAACGTCCTGACTTTC

J gene: TRBJ1-1
D gene: NA
clone size: NA
V gene: TRBV4-3
CDR3 length: 13
CDR3 protein: CASSQDNHGKAFF
CDR3 DNA: TGCGCCAGCAGCCAAGATAATCACGGAAAAGCTTTCTTT

J gene: TRBJ2-1
D gene: TRBD1
clone size: few
V gene: TRBV7-3
CDR3 length: 14
CDR3 protein: CASSPGTGYNEQFF
CDR3 DNA: TGTGCCAGCAGCCCCGGGACAGGGTACAATGAGCAGTTCTTC

J gene: TRBJ2-7
D gene: TRBD1
clone size: few
V gene: TRBV27
CDR3 length: 12
CDR3 protein: CASSAGGYEQYF
CDR3 DNA: TGTGCCAGCAGTGCAGGGGGCTACGAGCAGTACTTC

J gene: TRBJ2-1
D gene: NA
clone size: NA
V gene: TRBV20-1
CDR3 length: 11
CDR3 protein: CSARDSGEQFF
CDR3 DNA: TGCAGTGCTAGAGATTCAGGGGAGCAGTTCTTC

J gene: TRBJ2-1
D gene: NA
clone size: NA
V gene: TRBV12-5
CDR3 length: 19
CDR3 protein: CASGPRPTTAPPTYNEQFF
CDR3 DNA: TGTGCTAGTGGTCCACGTCCGACAACGGCTCCCCCGACCTACAATGAGCAGTTCTTC

J gene: TRBJ2-7
D gene: TRBD2
clone size: NA
V gene: TRBV5-1
CDR3 length: 15
CDR3 protein: CASSAHSGTSYEQYF
CDR3 DNA: TGCGCCAGCAGCGCCCACAGCGGGACCTCCTACGAGCAGTACTTC

J gene: TRBJ2-2
D gene: NA
clone size: NA
V gene: TRBV30
CDR3 length: 14
CDR3 protein: CAWRRETNTGELFF
CDR3 DNA: TGTGCCTGGAGGAGAGAGACAAACACCGGGGAGCTGTTTTTT

J gene: TRBJ2-2
D gene: TRBD2
clone size: NA
V gene: TRBV5-1
CDR3 length: 15
CDR3 protein: CASSFSGSGTGELFF
CDR3 DNA: TGCGCCAGCAGCTTTAGCGGGAGTGGCACCGGGGAGCTGTTTTTT

J gene: TRBJ2-2
D gene: NA
clone size: few
V gene: TRBV4-1
CDR3 length: 14
CDR3 protein: CASSQDRGAGELFF
CDR3 DNA: TGCGCCAGCAGCCAAGATCGGGGCGCCGGGGAGCTGTTTTTT